The clone carrying this T cell receptor beta chain was seen many times. CDR1 is SGHTA and CDR2 is FQGNSA in the germline V gene. The length of the CDR3 is 16 residues. Deletions cut 5 bases from V and 5 bases from J, with 16 bases between. For repertoire sequencing, the TCR beta CDR3 regions were amplified from RNA transcripts. HTBI primers were employed in first-round RT-PCR, then a second-round multiplex PCR followed. TCRdb called the multiplex PCR reads again in MiXCR, with one record for every CDR3 protein. This sample has more than 1,000,000 distinct CDR3 sequences, with about 35% found just once. This sample was taken from a study of Graves' ophthalmopathy and Graves' hyperthyroidism. Clinical symptoms, serum thyroxine, TRAb, thyroid ultrasound and orbital computed tomography determined diagnosis.

J is TRBJ1-6 and V is TRBV7-2; D not certain. The sequenced sample was peripheral blood or thyroid tissue (not recorded which). The TCR originated in an adult man with Graves' hyperthyroidism. CDR3 in DNA: TGTGCCAGCAGCCACCGGGGTCTTCAGGATAATTCACCCCTCCACTTT. It specifies CASSHRGLQDNSPLHF.